Each of the 27 T cell receptor beta chains below was sequenced from the same sample in a study of blood T cell repertoires in COVID-19. Assay used: immunoSEQ multiplex PCR; TCRdb lists only in-frame clones, some missing. Among 200,000 or so clones listed, around 85% were seen once. The sequencing sample was made of peripheral blood. These receptors originate from a human donor with active or convalescent COVID-19. The donor label of this sample is uncertain.

The chain combines TRBV5-1 with TRBJ1-2; D unclear. Germline lookup yields CDR1 SGHRS and CDR2 YFSETQ. The CDR3 covers 16 residues. Trimming removed 4 bases at V and 3 bases at J, with 19 bases between. The CDR3 spells CASSPHGGRVDYGYTF. The CDR3 DNA follows: TGCGCCAGCAGCCCCCATGGCGGGAGGGTAGACTATGGCTACACCTTC.

CDR3 in DNA: TGTGCCAGTAGTACCAGCGGACCCTCCTACAATGAGCAGTTCTTC. This encodes CASSTSGPSYNEQFF. The V and J genes are TRBV19 and TRBJ2-1, with D tentatively TRBD2 (5 bases). V lost 4 bases and J 0 bases, leaving 10 bases between the germline ends. The germline gives CDR1 LNHDA, CDR2 SQIVND (reference sequence). The length of the CDR3 is 15 residues.

The gene calls are TRBV7-9 and TRBJ1-4; D ambiguous. The CDR3 is 14 amino acids. Germline CDR1 is SEHNR and CDR2 is FQNEAQ (reference sequence). Trimming took off 5 bases at V and 5 bases at J, with 12 bases between the two ends. DNA of the CDR3: TGTGCCAGCAGCCCGGAAGTGAGGAATGAAAAACTGTTTTTT. Its translation is CASSPEVRNEKLFF.

V is TRBV5-1 and J is TRBJ2-2, with TRBD1 matching over 7 bases. The germline V gene encodes CDR1 SGHRS and CDR2 YFSETQ. J gave up 5 bases and V 4 bases, and 5 bases lay outside the gene matches. CDR3 size: 14 residues. This chain's CDR3 is CASSPGTATGELFF. The CDR3, as DNA: TGCGCCAGCAGCCCCGGGACAGCGACCGGGGAGCTGTTTTTT.

The V and J genes are TRBV7-3 and TRBJ2-3, with 7 bases lining up with TRBD2. The CDR3 sequence is 15 residues long. V shed 3 bases and J 6 bases; nucleotides not matched to a gene: 9. Germline CDR1 SGHTA, CDR2 FQGTGA. The CDR3 nucleotides are TGTGCCAGCAGCTTTAGTGCGGGAGTGGTCGATACGCAGTATTTT. It yields the protein CASSFSAGVVDTQYF.

Written as DNA, the CDR3 is TGTGCCAGCAGCCCGCGCCTCGGCTATGGCTACACCTTC. This sequence encodes CASSPRLGYGYTF. The chain uses TRBV27 and TRBJ1-2; no clear D gene. Trimming took 6 bases from V and 4 from J, leaving 12 bases between them. Germline V gene sequence: CDR1 MNHEY, CDR2 SMNVEV (reference sequence). The CDR3 runs 13 residues.

The chain combines TRBV7-9 with TRBJ2-5; 9 bases match TRBD1. The V and J ends lost 6 bases and 5 bases, in that order; junction bases with no gene match: 7. CDR1 and CDR2 from the germline V gene are SEHNR and FQNEAQ (reference sequence). This CDR3 comprises 14 residues. The DNA for the CDR3 is TGTGCCAGCAGGGACAGGGGATTGGTGGAGACCCAGTACTTC. The encoded protein is CASRDRGLVETQYF. Variable domain in full (rest from reference TRBV7-9 and TRBJ2-5): DTGVSQNPRHKITKRGQNVTFRCDPISEHNRLYWYRQTLGQGPEFLTYFQNEAQLEKSRLLSDRFSAERPKGSFSTLEIQRTEQGDSAMYLCASRDRGLVETQYFGPGTRLLVL.

This rearrangement joins TRBV5-5 to TRBJ1-6, with D possibly matching TRBD1 (5 bases). There are 14 residues in the CDR3. V was clipped by 2 bases and J by 11 bases, with 14 bases between them. Germline lookup yields CDR1 SGHKS and CDR2 YYEKEE (reference sequence). The DNA for the CDR3 is TGTGCCAGCAGCTTAGGAGGGGCAAGGACACCCCTCCACTTT. This gives the protein CASSLGGARTPLHF.

The V gene is TRBV4-3, the J gene TRBJ2-1; no firm D call. CDR3 length: 12 amino acids. The ends were cut back, 0 bases at V and 9 bases at J, with 6 bases in the middle. CDR1 and CDR2 (germline): LGHNA, YSLEER. CDR3 nucleotide sequence: TGCGCCAGCAGCCAAGACATGCGTGAGCAGTTCTTC. This translates into CASSQDMREQFF.

The chain carries TRBV5-5 and TRBJ1-5, with D tentatively TRBD1 (6 bases). V lost 4 bases and J lost 9, with 20 bases in between. From germline, CDR1 is SGHKS and CDR2 YYEKEE (reference sequence). CDR3 length: 15 residues. In nucleotides, the CDR3 is TGTGCCAGCAGCCCTGAGGGACATCCAACCTCGCCCCAGCATTTT. This gives the protein CASSPEGHPTSPQHF.

The rearrangement links TRBV20-1 to TRBJ1-6; no clear D gene. V lost 3 bases to trimming and J lost 0 bases, with 12 bases between them. Per germline, CDR1 DFQATT and CDR2 SNEGSKA (reference sequence). The CDR3 covers 16 residues. The CDR3 region is CSASVAQSSYNSPLHF. The CDR3 DNA follows: TGCAGTGCTAGTGTCGCGCAATCCTCCTATAATTCACCCCTCCACTTT.

The chain joins TRBV11-2 to TRBJ1-1, with 11 bases that match TRBD1. Trimming at V came to 3 bases and at J to 2 bases, leaving 5 bases not matched to a gene. The CDR3 consists of 16 residues. Germline lookup yields CDR1 SGHAT and CDR2 FQNNGV. CDR3 sequence: CASSLPGTGGNTEAFF. In DNA form, the CDR3 reads TGTGCCAGCAGCTTGCCCGGGACAGGGGGAAACACTGAAGCTTTCTTT.

The chain combines TRBV19 with TRBJ2-3; maybe TRBD1 (6 bases). Germline V gene data show CDR1 as LNHDA and CDR2 as SQIVND (reference sequence). Trimming took off 5 bases at V and 2 bases at J, with 14 bases between the two ends. This CDR3 region has 15 residues. Here the CDR3 DNA reads TGTGCCAGTAGTGTCCGGGACACCCTCACAGATACGCAGTATTTT. It is translated as CASSVRDTLTDTQYF.

The chain combines TRBV5-4 with TRBJ2-1; TRBD2 aligns across 7 bases. The germline gives CDR1 SGHNT, CDR2 YYREEE (reference sequence). The CDR3 runs to 15 residues. Germline trimming cut 2 bases from V and 5 bases from J; bases unmatched to any gene: 7. The CDR3 DNA sequence: TGTGCCAGCAGCTTAGCGGGAAGTAGAAACAATGAGCAGTTCTTC. It codes for CASSLAGSRNNEQFF.

Only one count was recorded for this clone. The rearrangement joins TRBV24-1 to TRBJ1-5; TRBD1 might be the D (5 bases). From germline, CDR1 is KGHDR and CDR2 SFDVKD. There are 14 residues in the CDR3. V dropped 10 bases and J dropped 0 bases, with 12 bases sitting between them. The CDR3 region is CATQGRASNQPQHF. CDR3 sequence (DNA): TGTGCCACTCAGGGCAGAGCTAGCAATCAGCCCCAGCATTTT.

CDR3 region: CASEARRSYEQYF. Written as DNA, the CDR3 is TGTGCCAGCGAGGCCCGACGCTCCTACGAGCAGTACTTC. V gene TRBV6-5 combines with J gene TRBJ2-7; D remains ambiguous. CDR3 length: 13 amino acids. V was trimmed by 8 bases and J by 0 bases, leaving 11 bases between them. The V gene's germline CDR1 is MNHEY and CDR2 SVGAGI.

The rearrangement uses TRBV5-1 and TRBJ2-7; TRBD2 aligns across 10 bases. The V segment lost 1 base and the J segment 6 bases; nucleotides outside the gene matches: 7. The germline V gene has CDR1 SGHRS and CDR2 YFSETQ. The length of the CDR3 is 15 residues. The CDR3 region is CASSLSTSGTGEQYF. The DNA for the CDR3 is TGCGCCAGCAGCTTGTCAACTAGCGGGACGGGCGAGCAGTACTTC.

This clone has a handful of counts. The rearrangement uses TRBV2 and TRBJ2-2; 7 bases fit TRBD1. Germline assignment: CDR1 SNHLY and CDR2 FYNNEI. The trim removed 5 bases at V and 3 bases at J, leaving 6 bases unmatched. The CDR3 runs 15 residues. CDR3 sequence (DNA): TGTGCCAGCAGTCCTAGGACAGGCGACACCGGGGAGCTGTTTTTT. It codes for CASSPRTGDTGELFF.

The V call is TRBV29-1, the J call TRBJ1-2, with 7 bases that match TRBD1. V lost 5 bases to trimming and J lost 4 bases; unmatched junction nucleotides: 4. Germline CDR1 reads SQVTM; CDR2 reads ANQGSEA. This CDR3 spans 12 amino acids. The CDR3 here is CSVPTGPYGYTF. CDR3 coding DNA: TGCAGCGTTCCGACAGGGCCCTATGGCTACACCTTC.

The chain combines TRBV2 with TRBJ2-1; tentatively, D is TRBD2 (6 bases). With 8 bases removed from V and 5 bases from J, the gap between germline ends came to 10 bases. CDR1 is SNHLY, CDR2 FYNNEI, per germline. This CDR3 is built from 12 residues. CDR3 protein: CASRLENNEQFF. For the CDR3, the DNA is TGTGCCAGCCGACTAGAGAACAATGAGCAGTTCTTC.

The genes are TRBV19 and TRBJ2-1; D might be TRBD1 (5 bases). Germline assignment: CDR1 LNHDA and CDR2 SQIVND (reference sequence). The CDR3 extends over 15 amino acids. V dropped 2 bases and J dropped 0 bases, with 8 bases sitting between them. The CDR3 nucleotides are TGTGCCAGTAGTATACAGGGATACTCCTACAATGAGCAGTTCTTC. Protein product: CASSIQGYSYNEQFF.

This chain uses TRBV7-2 with TRBJ2-5; a weak D match, TRBD2 (6 bases). CDR1 is SGHTA, CDR2 FQGNSA, per germline. The length of the CDR3 is 13 residues. V was shortened by 2 bases and J by 4 bases, with 8 bases between the two germline ends. The CDR3 DNA reads TGTGCCAGCAGCTTAAACGGGGGAGAGACCCAGTACTTC. Its protein product is CASSLNGGETQYF.

In this sample, this clone turned up a few times. J is TRBJ2-2 and V is TRBV7-8; D is possibly TRBD2 (5 bases). The CDR3 is made up of 14 amino acids. The germline V gene has CDR1 SGHVS and CDR2 FQNEAQ. Trimming shortened V by 1 base and J by 6 bases, and 9 bases separated the two germline ends. CDR3 nucleotides: TGTGCCAGCAGCTTAGGAAGAGGGTCCGGGGAGCTGTTTTTT. It is translated as CASSLGRGSGELFF.

The chain carries TRBV19 and TRBJ1-5, with D possibly being TRBD1 (5 bases). The V gene lost 7 bases and the J gene lost 4 bases, with 17 bases spanning the gap. The germline V gene has CDR1 LNHDA and CDR2 SQIVND (reference sequence). The CDR3 has 15 residues. CDR3 loop: CASKGRLGGNQPQHF. CDR3 DNA sequence: TGTGCCAGTAAGGGGAGGCTCGGGGGTAATCAGCCCCAGCATTTT.

This chain joins TRBV6-5 and TRBJ1-2; the D gene is possibly TRBD1 (5 bases). Trimming took off 0 bases at V and 5 bases at J, with 10 bases between the two ends. Germline CDR1 and CDR2: MNHEY and SVGAGI. This CDR3 is built from 14 residues. The CDR3 region has the DNA TGTGCCAGCAGTTACTCGCGGCAGGGATATGGCTACACCTTC. Encoded protein: CASSYSRQGYGYTF.

V is TRBV4-1 and J is TRBJ2-2; the D is unclear. The V end was cut by 0 bases, the J end by 1 base, with 3 bases between. The CDR3 contains 14 residues. In germline, CDR1 is MGHRA, CDR2 YSYEKL. In nucleotides, the CDR3 is TGCGCCAGCAGCCAAGACCGGAACACCGGGGAGCTGTTTTTT. Amino acids: CASSQDRNTGELFF.

This chain joins TRBV27 and TRBJ2-1, with 10 bases lining up with TRBD2. Losses at the gene ends were 4 bases for V and 9 bases for J; bases not matched to a gene: 12. This CDR3 region has 16 residues. Germline V gives CDR1 MNHEY, CDR2 SMNVEV (reference sequence). The CDR3 nucleotides are TGTGCCAGCAGTTCTTCAGCGGGAGGGCCTCGGGTTGAGCAGTTCTTC. Translated, it gives CASSSSAGGPRVEQFF.